The 32 T cell receptor beta chains below come from one sample, sequenced in a study of cytomegalovirus exposure and HLA in healthy donors. 60 Vbeta and 13 Jbeta primers were used in PCR. Profiling relied on immunoSEQ multiplex PCR, and the TCRdb table lists in-frame clones only, not all of them. The sample yields 130,000 to 150,000 clones, 55% to 80% seen once. Sequenced input: PBMCs. These TCRs come from a human donor in good health.

This clone was seen once. This chain links TRBV15 with TRBJ2-7; weak D call: TRBD2 (6 bases). Germline V gene sequence: CDR1 LNHNV, CDR2 YYDKDF (reference sequence). Trimming pared 0 bases from V and 2 bases from J, leaving 11 bases between. The CDR3 runs 15 residues. As DNA, the CDR3 is TGTGCCACCAGCAGAGACTTGACTAGGGCCTACGAGCAGTACTTC. Residues: CATSRDLTRAYEQYF.

This clone has only a few counts. The CDR3 region has the DNA TGTGCCAGCAGCTTAGTTGGACAGGGGGGGGTCGAGCAGTACTTC. Protein product: CASSLVGQGGVEQYF. The chain is built from TRBV11-3 and TRBJ2-7; 10 bases line up with TRBD1. The ends lost 1 base at V and 6 bases at J; junction bases unmatched: 6. Germline V gene lookup returns CDR1 SGHNT and CDR2 YENEEA. The CDR3 consists of 15 residues.

The chain joins TRBV14 to TRBJ2-7; 8 bases are shared with TRBD2. After removal of 1 base from V and 4 bases from J, the junction contained 12 bases not matched to a gene. The CDR3 sequence is 17 residues long. In germline, CDR1 is SGHDN, CDR2 FVKESK. This CDR3 is CASSQVGGLAGMYEQYF. CDR3 DNA sequence: TGTGCCAGCAGCCAAGTCGGGGGGCTAGCGGGCATGTACGAGCAGTACTTC.

The chain has TRBV5-6 and TRBJ1-1; maybe TRBD1 (6 bases). Germline CDR1 and CDR2: SGHDT and YYEEEE. The V gene lost 4 bases and the J gene lost 1 base, with 11 bases spanning the gap. This CDR3 is 14 amino acids long. The CDR3 spells CASSHGGANTEAFF. The CDR3 bases are TGTGCCAGCAGCCACGGGGGGGCGAACACTGAAGCTTTCTTT.

The chain joins TRBV7-2 to TRBJ2-7, with 9 bases identical to TRBD2. The CDR3 spans 17 residues. CDR1 and CDR2 from the germline V gene are SGHTA and FQGNSA. J gave up 4 bases and V 2 bases, and 12 bases lay outside the gene matches. CDR3 nucleotide sequence: TGTGCCAGCAGCTTAAGGGGAGGGGCGGGGGGGGGTTACGAGCAGTACTTC. Translation: CASSLRGGAGGGYEQYF.

V is TRBV5-4 and J is TRBJ1-1, with TRBD1 identical over 7 bases. This CDR3 is built from 12 residues. Per the germline V gene, CDR1 is SGHNT and CDR2 is YYREEE (reference sequence). With 4 bases clipped from V and 12 bases from J, the junction kept 9 bases outside the gene matches. The CDR3: CASSLDRDRPFF. CDR3 nucleotides: TGTGCCAGCAGCCTAGACAGGGATCGGCCTTTCTTT.

CDR3 residues: CASSSLGHGAETQYF. The CDR3 coding sequence is TGCGCCAGCAGCTCCCTTGGGCATGGGGCGGAGACCCAGTACTTC. The rearrangement uses TRBV5-1 and TRBJ2-5; the D gene is possibly TRBD1 (5 bases). V was cut by 3 bases and J by 5 bases, with 17 bases left in between. Per the germline V gene, CDR1 is SGHRS and CDR2 is YFSETQ. The CDR3 has 15 residues.

As to this clone: One junction end does not reproduce the germline sequence, and a read error may be involved. The chain joins TRBV30 to TRBJ2-3; 8 bases are shared with TRBD2. Germline CDR1 and CDR2: GTSNPN and SVGIG (reference sequence). The CDR3 length is 16 residues. CDR3 coding DNA: TGTGCCTGGAGTGGTTCGGCGGGAGGAAGCACTGATACGCAGTATTTT. It codes for CAWSGSAGGSTDTQYF.

This chain joins TRBV6-5 and TRBJ1-2; a weak D match, TRBD1 (5 bases). Trimming cost V 6 bases and J 8 bases, with 16 bases left between them. The CDR3 length is 13 residues. The V gene's germline CDR1 is MNHEY and CDR2 SVGAGI. CDR3 nucleotides: TGTGCCAGCAGCACCCAGGACACCCTAGGCTACACCTTC. This encodes CASSTQDTLGYTF.

This clone was seen just once. The chain joins TRBV19 to TRBJ2-7; 7 bases are a match to TRBD1. The CDR3 consists of 13 residues. V shed 10 bases and J 7 bases; nucleotides not matched to a gene: 13. The germline gives CDR1 LNHDA, CDR2 SQIVND (reference sequence). The CDR3 here is CATTTQGLEEQYF. In nucleotides, the CDR3 is TGTGCCACCACAACACAGGGGTTGGAAGAGCAGTACTTC. Full variable domain (rest looked up from reference TRBV19 and TRBJ2-7): DGGITQSPKYLFRKEGQNVTLSCEQNLNHDAMYWYRQDPGQGLRLIYYSQIVNDFQKGDIAEGYSVSREKKESFPLTVTSAQKNPTAFYLCATTTQGLEEQYFGPGTRLTVT.

This clone was counted between two and nine times. Written as DNA, the CDR3 is TGCGCCAGCAGCCAAAGGAGTAGGACTGGGGCCAACGTCCTGACTTTC. Translation gives CASSQRSRTGANVLTF. V is TRBV4-1 and J is TRBJ2-6; D unclear. The CDR3 loop spans 16 amino acids. Between the trimmed V and J ends, which lost 2 bases and 2 bases, there was a span of 10 bases. CDR1 and CDR2 from the germline V gene are MGHRA and YSYEKL.

In nucleotides, the CDR3 is TGTGCCAGCAGCTCGGGACAGGGGATATACAATGAGCAGTTCTTC. Amino acid sequence: CASSSGQGIYNEQFF. The chain recombines TRBV14 with TRBJ2-1; TRBD1 matches 10 bases. This CDR3 spans 15 amino acids. Germline V lookup: CDR1 SGHDN, CDR2 FVKESK. Losses at the gene ends were 5 bases for V and 4 bases for J; bases not matched to a gene: 5.

The CDR3 DNA follows: TGCGCCAGCAGCTTGGACATAAATGAGCAGTTCTTC. Amino acid sequence: CASSLDINEQFF. The J gene is TRBJ2-1, the V gene TRBV5-1; the D is unclear. Germline assignment: CDR1 SGHRS and CDR2 YFSETQ. V was clipped by 0 bases and J by 7 bases, with 5 bases between them. The CDR3 consists of 12 residues.

The J gene is TRBJ2-1, the V gene TRBV2, with D perhaps matching TRBD1 (5 bases). Germline CDR1 reads SNHLY; CDR2 reads FYNNEI. V lost 4 bases and J lost 6, with 13 bases in between. CDR3 size: 14 residues. The CDR3 DNA follows: TGTGCCAGCAGTGTGGGGCAGAATGGCAATGAGCAGTTCTTC. Translation: CASSVGQNGNEQFF.

CDR3 sequence (DNA): TGTGCCAGCAGTGAAGCGGGGGGGGTCTATGGCTACACCTTC. This codes for CASSEAGGVYGYTF. The chain combines TRBV2 with TRBJ1-2, with D maybe TRBD1 (5 bases). V lost 0 bases, J lost 4 bases, and 9 bases lay in between. Germline V gene sequence: CDR1 SNHLY, CDR2 FYNNEI. The length of the CDR3 is 14 residues.

The sample holds a few counts of this clone. J is TRBJ2-3 and V is TRBV30; D may be TRBD2 (6 bases). Germline-derived CDR1 and CDR2 are GTSNPN and SVGIG (reference sequence). CDR3 size: 14 residues. With 4 bases removed from V and 0 bases from J, the gap between germline ends came to 11 bases. The CDR3 region is CAWTHGLSTDTQYF. CDR3 in DNA: TGTGCCTGGACCCATGGACTAAGCACAGATACGCAGTATTTT.

This chain joins TRBV19 and TRBJ1-6; weak D call: TRBD1 (5 bases). The CDR3 totals 14 residues. Germline CDR1 is LNHDA and CDR2 is SQIVND (reference sequence). V was clipped by 4 bases and J by 10 bases, with 14 bases between them. The DNA for the CDR3 is TGTGCCAGTAGTACTGGACAAGGGCCATCACCCCTCCACTTT. Translation: CASSTGQGPSPLHF.

In the case of this clone: A read error may account for a junction end that differs from germline. This chain uses TRBV7-2 with TRBJ2-5, with D perhaps matching TRBD1 (7 bases). Looked up from germline, CDR1 is SGHTA and CDR2 is FQGNSA. This CDR3 has 16 residues. This chain's CDR3 is CAGSLHRGGFQETQYF. DNA of the CDR3: TGTGCCGGCAGCTTACACAGGGGAGGTTTCCAAGAGACCCAGTACTTC.

The rearrangement links TRBV2 to TRBJ1-1; D perhaps matches TRBD1 (6 bases). The germline CDR1 and CDR2 sequences are SNHLY and FYNNEI. The CDR3 is 15 amino acids. Trimming removed 4 bases from V and 0 bases from J, with 12 bases in between. The CDR3: CASSGQAVLNTEAFF. The DNA for the CDR3 is TGTGCCAGCAGTGGACAGGCCGTGTTGAACACTGAAGCTTTCTTT.

This chain connects TRBV4-1 to TRBJ2-3, with TRBD2 matching 13 bases. Germline V gene sequence: CDR1 MGHRA, CDR2 YSYEKL. The CDR3 is 15 residues long. The ends lost 1 base at V and 6 bases at J; junction bases unmatched: 1. CDR3 in DNA: TGCGCCAGCAGCCAAGGGGGACTAGCGGGGGATACGCAGTATTTT. Amino acids: CASSQGGLAGDTQYF.

The chain uses TRBV19 and TRBJ1-5; the D gene is possibly TRBD1 (6 bases). The CDR3 totals 16 residues. V was pared by 3 bases and J by 6 bases, with 18 bases between. Germline loops: CDR1 LNHDA, CDR2 SQIVND (reference sequence). The CDR3 reads CASSIGTGGGGQPQHF. DNA for the CDR3: TGTGCCAGTAGTATCGGGACTGGGGGAGGGGGTCAGCCCCAGCATTTT.

This clone was detected only once. This sequence joins TRBV28 and TRBJ1-6; no firm D call. The CDR3 sequence is 14 residues long. V gave up 4 bases and J gave up 7 bases, with 11 bases separating them. The germline V gene encodes CDR1 MDHEN and CDR2 SYDVKM. CDR3 nucleotides: TGTGCCAGCAGTTCGAGCGCATCCAATTCACCCCTCCACTTT. Its translation: CASSSSASNSPLHF.

This clone has a handful of counts. The rearrangement links TRBV29-1 to TRBJ2-7; D ambiguous. The germline V and J ends were trimmed by 7 bases and 5 bases, with 15 bases remaining between them. The germline V gene encodes CDR1 SQVTM and CDR2 ANQGSEA. The CDR3 runs to 12 residues. DNA for the CDR3: TGCAGCGCCCAATTGAATGCTAACGAGCAGTACTTC. Translation: CSAQLNANEQYF.

This clone turned up a few times. The sample holds other DNA sequences that translate to the same CDR3. V usage is TRBV5-6 and J usage is TRBJ2-5, with TRBD1 matching over 7 bases. Germline CDR1 SGHDT, CDR2 YYEEEE. V shed 1 base and J 7 bases; nucleotides not matched to a gene: 10. The CDR3 loop spans 15 amino acids. This CDR3 reads CASSLSLQGIGTQYF. The CDR3 DNA reads as TGTGCCAGCAGCTTGAGTTTACAGGGGATAGGGACCCAGTACTTC.

The V call is TRBV6-5, the J call TRBJ2-3, with D hard to call. CDR3 length: 15 amino acids. CDR1 is MNHEY, CDR2 SVGAGI, per germline. Trimming took 6 bases from V and 0 from J, leaving 13 bases between them. The CDR3 DNA reads TGTGCCAGCAGACATTACACCTCGAGCACAGATACGCAGTATTTT. The encoded protein is CASRHYTSSTDTQYF.

This chain uses TRBV4-1 with TRBJ1-2, with 7 bases that match TRBD1. The V gene end was trimmed by 3 bases and the J gene end by 6 bases; junction bases not matched to a gene: 16. Germline assignment: CDR1 MGHRA and CDR2 YSYEKL. This CDR3 is 17 amino acids long. The CDR3 sequence is CASSHPLWRNRGHGYTF. In DNA, the CDR3 is TGCGCCAGCAGCCATCCCCTCTGGAGGAACAGGGGACATGGCTACACCTTC.

J is TRBJ1-1 and V is TRBV7-9; 11 nucleotides match TRBD1. CDR1 is SEHNR, CDR2 FQNEAQ, per germline (reference sequence). There are 13 residues in the CDR3. The junction had 2 bases not matched to a gene; V was cut back by 6 bases and J by 5 bases. The CDR3 sequence is CASRGQGGTEAFF. The CDR3 coding sequence is TGTGCCAGCAGGGGACAGGGGGGGACTGAAGCTTTCTTT.

The CDR3 protein is CASSFAGGASYEQYF. The CDR3 DNA reads TGCGCCAGCAGCTTCGCAGGGGGCGCCTCCTACGAGCAGTACTTC. The chain carries TRBV5-1 and TRBJ2-7, with 8 bases that match TRBD1. Unmatched junction bases numbered 4, after V lost 2 bases and J lost 0 bases. Germline V lookup: CDR1 SGHRS, CDR2 YFSETQ. The CDR3 has 15 residues.

The genes are TRBV6-6 and TRBJ2-1, with 9 bases lining up with TRBD2. With 5 bases clipped from V and 6 bases from J, the junction kept 8 bases outside the gene matches. Germline CDR1 is MNHNY and CDR2 is SVGAGI (reference sequence). The CDR3 is 15 amino acids. CDR3 coding DNA: TGTGCCAGCAGTAAACGCGGGGGGGCCTCCAATGAGCAGTTCTTC. Protein product: CASSKRGGASNEQFF.

This clone has a single count. Germline and junction disagree at one end, which may indicate a read error. The J gene is TRBJ2-1, the V gene TRBV5-6, with TRBD2 matching 13 bases. The V gene's germline CDR1 is SGHDT and CDR2 YYEEEE. The CDR3 has 16 residues. This chain's CDR3 is CASRLGLAGWGNEQFF. CDR3 DNA: TGTGCCAGCAGGTTGGGACTAGCGGGATGGGGCAATGAGCAGTTCTTC.

This chain joins TRBV2 and TRBJ2-2, with 8 bases lining up with TRBD1. The length of the CDR3 is 15 residues. The germline gives CDR1 SNHLY, CDR2 FYNNEI. J gave up 2 bases and V 7 bases, and 6 bases lay outside the gene matches. CDR3 loop: CASTKDRGNTGELFF. The DNA of the CDR3 is TGTGCCAGCACCAAAGACAGGGGAAACACCGGGGAGCTGTTTTTT.

The chain uses TRBV7-8 and TRBJ2-3; no clear D gene. The CDR3 has 16 residues. The V end lost 2 bases, the J end lost 5 bases, and 17 bases lay between the germline ends. Germline CDR1 is SGHVS and CDR2 is FQNEAQ. The CDR3 DNA reads TGTGCCAGCAGCTTAATGGGCTACAGCTCCAGAGATACGCAGTATTTT. Amino acids: CASSLMGYSSRDTQYF.